This T cell receptor beta chain derives from a study of blood T cell repertoires in COVID-19. For the study at large: Acute-phase and convalescent COVID-19 samples originated in the United States, Italy and Spain.

TCRdb's table, derived via immunoSEQ multiplex PCR, lists solely in-frame clones and lacks some. The data show about 180,000 clones, 70% to 90% seen once. This clone was observed a few times. The CDR3 has 13 amino acids. Germline values: CDR1 KGHDR, CDR2 SFDVKD. V was clipped by 4 bases and J by 6 bases, with 10 bases between them. The clonotype originates from a person between 70 and 80 years old with COVID-19, enrolled during active disease. The chain recombines TRBV24-1 with TRBJ2-3; no clear D gene. Sequencing was carried out using peripheral blood. The DNA for the CDR3 is TGTGCCACCAGTGAGCGGCTAAGGGATACGCAGTATTTT. This encodes CATSERLRDTQYF.